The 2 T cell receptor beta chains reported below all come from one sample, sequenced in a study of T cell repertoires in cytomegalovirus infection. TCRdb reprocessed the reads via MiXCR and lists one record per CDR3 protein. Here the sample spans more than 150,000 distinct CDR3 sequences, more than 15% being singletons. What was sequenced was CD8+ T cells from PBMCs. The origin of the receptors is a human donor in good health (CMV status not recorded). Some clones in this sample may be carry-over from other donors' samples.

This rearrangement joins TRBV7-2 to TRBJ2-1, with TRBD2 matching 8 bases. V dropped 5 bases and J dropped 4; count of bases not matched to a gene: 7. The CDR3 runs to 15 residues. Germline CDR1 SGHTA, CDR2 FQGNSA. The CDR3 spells CASSPGSGRYNEQFF. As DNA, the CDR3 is TGTGCCAGCAGCCCCGGGAGCGGGAGATACAATGAGCAGTTCTTC.

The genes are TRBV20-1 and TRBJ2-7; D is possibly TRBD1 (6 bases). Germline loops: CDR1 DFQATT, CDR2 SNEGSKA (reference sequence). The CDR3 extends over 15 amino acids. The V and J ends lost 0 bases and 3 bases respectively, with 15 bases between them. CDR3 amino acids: CSAREAGTPIYEQYF. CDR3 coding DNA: TGCAGTGCTAGAGAGGCCGGGACACCAATCTACGAGCAGTACTTC.